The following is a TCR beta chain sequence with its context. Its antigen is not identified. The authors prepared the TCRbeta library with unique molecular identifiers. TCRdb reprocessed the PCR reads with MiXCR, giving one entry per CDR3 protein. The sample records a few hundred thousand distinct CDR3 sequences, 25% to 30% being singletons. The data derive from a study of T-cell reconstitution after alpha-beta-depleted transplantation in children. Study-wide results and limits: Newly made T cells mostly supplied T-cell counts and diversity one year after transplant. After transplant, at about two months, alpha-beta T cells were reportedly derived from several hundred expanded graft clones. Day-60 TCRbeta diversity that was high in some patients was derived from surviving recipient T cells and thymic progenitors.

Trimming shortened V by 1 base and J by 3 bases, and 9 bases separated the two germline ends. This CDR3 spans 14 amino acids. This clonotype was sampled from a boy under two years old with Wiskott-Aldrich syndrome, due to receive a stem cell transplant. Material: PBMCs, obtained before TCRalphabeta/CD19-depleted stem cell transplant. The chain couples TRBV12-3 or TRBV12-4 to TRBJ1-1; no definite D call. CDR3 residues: CASSLGTVDTEAFF. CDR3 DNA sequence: TGTGCCAGCAGTTTAGGGACGGTAGACACTGAAGCTTTCTTT.